This T cell receptor (beta chain) was captured in a study of CD8+ T cells in alopecia areata. Points from the study as a whole: Tofacitinib significantly lowered scalp clonality and expanded CD8+ clones among the top 100. Whether baseline CD8+ expansion is linked to response remains uncertain, given a single nonresponder.

Extraction and reverse transcription of RNA yielded cDNA as the sequencing template. Clones were sequenced by immunoSEQ multiplex PCR, and TCRdb holds only the in-frame ones, with some missing. The sample contains about 120,000 clones, about 61% of which appear only once. The junction had 8 bases not matched to a gene; V was cut back by 0 bases and J by 5 bases. This CDR3 region has 17 residues. Germline-derived CDR1 and CDR2 are MGHRA and YSYEKL. Treatment of the sample: oral pan-JAK inhibitor, 5-10 mg twice daily. Collected material from alopecia areata patients comprised lesional scalp punch biopsies and peripheral blood. The authors sorted CD4+ and CD8+ T cells from PBMCs. As for this clone: What it binds is not known.

Source: CD8+ T cells sorted from blood, taken at week 4, from a patient treated with tofacitinib. This chain connects TRBV4-1 to TRBJ1-1, with 11 bases matching TRBD1. The clonotype comes from a human donor with alopecia areata. The CDR3 region is CASSQDLGQGARTEAFF. In nucleotides, the CDR3 is TGCGCCAGCAGCCAAGATCTTGGACAGGGGGCGCGTACTGAAGCTTTCTTT.